This passage covers 2 T cell receptor beta chains from one sample sequenced in a study of ipilimumab plus nivolumab after autologous stem cell transplantation. The assay was immunoSEQ multiplex PCR, and TCRdb's table has in-frame clones only and misses some. The data hold some 45,000 clones, with around nine tenths observed a single time. This material consisted of PBMCs, taken in a trial of ipilimumab plus nivolumab as post-transplant consolidation. All receptors derive from a male donor with multiple myeloma.

V gene TRBV11-3 combines with J gene TRBJ1-2; possible D gene TRBD1, 5 bases. CDR3 length: 18 residues. V lost 5 bases and J 5 bases, leaving 27 bases between the germline ends. Germline V gene data show CDR1 as SGHNT and CDR2 as YENEEA. The CDR3 sequence is CASSLHRDRLLEGYGYTF. The CDR3 nucleotides read TGTGCCAGCAGCCTACACCGGGACCGATTACTTGAAGGGTATGGCTACACCTTC. The full variable domain, completed using reference TRBV11-3 and TRBJ1-2, is EAGVVQSPRYKIIEKKQPVAFWCNPISGHNTLYWYLQNLGQGPELLIRYENEEAVDDSQLPKDRFSAERLKGVDSTLKIQPAELGDSAVYLCASSLHRDRLLEGYGYTFGSGTRLTVV.

The chain has TRBV7-8 and TRBJ2-7, with a tentative D call TRBD1 (5 bases). CDR1 is SGHVS and CDR2 is FQNEAQ in the germline V gene. V was pared by 2 bases and J by 4 bases, with 12 bases between. CDR3 length equals 14 residues. The CDR3 loop reads CASSLLGETYEQYF. CDR3 in DNA: TGTGCCAGCAGCTTACTAGGGGAAACTTACGAGCAGTACTTC.